Sequencing of this T cell receptor beta chain was carried out in a study of blood T cell repertoires in COVID-19. For the study at large: The United States, Italy and Spain supplied acute and convalescent COVID-19 samples. The cDNA or gDNA used as material had been derived from T cells, B-cell-depleted T cells, or PBMCs.

Authors' processing steps: Reference gene primer amplification in the assay estimated nucleated cell counts. Clones were sequenced by immunoSEQ multiplex PCR, and TCRdb holds only the in-frame ones, with some missing. V, J and clone size are those of that table, while D and trimming were read from the DNA. The data hold some 100,000 clones, with approximately 87% observed a single time. The CDR3 is 15 residues long. The ends lost 0 bases at V and 5 bases at J; junction bases unmatched: 7. CDR1 GTSNPN and CDR2 SVGIG come from the germline V gene (reference sequence). V gene TRBV30 combines with J gene TRBJ2-1, with 7 bases aligning to TRBD2. The sequence came from a human donor in a cohort sampled during active COVID-19. The sequenced sample consisted of peripheral blood. CDR3 sequence: CAWSVLGRGDNEQFF. DNA of the CDR3: TGTGCCTGGAGTGTACTTGGGAGGGGTGACAATGAGCAGTTCTTC.